This T cell receptor (beta chain) originates from a study of CD8+CD57+ T cells in acquired aplastic anemia. Study-level points and caveats: A significant difference in CD8+ Simpson's diversity between patients and controls was not found.

The sequenced patients had an expansion of CD8+CD57+ cells seen by flow cytometry. The template for TCR beta VDJ and CDR3 sequence profiling was genomic DNA. From the reads, TCRdb called clonotypes with MiXCR, one entry per CDR3 protein. The sample yields hundreds of thousands of distinct CDR3 sequences, about a third seen once. The CDR3 is 14 amino acids. Germline lookup yields CDR1 ENHRY and CDR2 SYGVKD. This clonotype was seen more than once but under ten times. Antigen specificity is unknown. One end of the junction fails to match germline, which may point to a read error. The clonotype originates from a human donor with aplastic anemia. Sequenced input: sorted CD4+, CD8+, or CD8+CD57+ T cells (not recorded which) from PBMCs. The chain recombines TRBV10-3 with TRBJ2-7; D perhaps matches TRBD2 (5 bases). CDR3 sequence (DNA): TGTGCCAGCAGTCGGAGCGAGAGGGTCTACGAGCAGTACTTC. Its translation: CASSRSERVYEQYF.